These 25 T cell receptor beta chains originate from one sample sequenced in a study of CD8 T cells in ankylosing spondylitis. The study's findings and limits: Ankylosing spondylitis blood appeared to be characterized by a TCR beta motif of about eight highly homologous variants.

Each CDR3 protein gets one entry after TCRdb re-called the 5' RACE reads with MiXCR. The sample lists some 840,000 distinct CDR3 sequences; 12% were seen once. Which antigens these TCRs recognize remains unknown. The sample consisted of blood, either unsorted or a sorted T cell fraction (not recorded which). The source is a male donor with ankylosing spondylitis.

A few counts support this clonotype. The chain uses TRBV6-4 and TRBJ1-5, with D unresolved. This CDR3 contains 15 residues. CDR1 MRHNA and CDR2 SNTAGT come from the germline V gene. Deletions cut 5 bases from V and 8 bases from J, with 19 bases between. CDR3 residues: CASSPCNDLEKPQHF. The CDR3 DNA is TGTGCCAGCAGTCCCTGTAATGACCTGGAGAAGCCCCAGCATTTT.

This clonotype was detected only a few times. The V gene is TRBV20-1, the J gene TRBJ2-3; unclear D gene. Germline V gene sequence: CDR1 DFQATT, CDR2 SNEGSKA (reference sequence). The V gene lost 2 bases and the J gene lost 7 bases, with 19 bases spanning the gap. The CDR3 consists of 15 residues. Here the CDR3 DNA reads TGCAGTGCTAGAAATATATTGGTTTCCTTCAATACGCAGTATTTT. Translation gives CSARNILVSFNTQYF.

This clonotype was seen more than once but under ten times. V usage is TRBV7-9 and J usage is TRBJ1-1; D gene uncertain. This CDR3 is 14 amino acids long. CDR1 and CDR2 from the germline V gene are SEHNR and FQNEAQ (reference sequence). The V end was cut by 3 bases, the J end by 9 bases, with 17 bases between. The CDR3, as DNA: TGTGCCAGCAGCTTGGCACGGACTGGGAGGAAAGCTTTCTTT. Its translation: CASSLARTGRKAFF.

The chain recombines TRBV7-2 with TRBJ2-7; a weak D match, TRBD1 (6 bases). Germline V gives CDR1 SGHTA, CDR2 FQGNSA. CDR3 length equals 13 residues. V lost 5 bases, J lost 4 bases, and 12 bases lay in between. The CDR3 protein is CASSKLRGYEQYF. CDR3 DNA sequence: TGTGCCAGCAGCAAATTGAGGGGGTACGAGCAGTACTTC.

This clonotype turned up a few times. The V gene is TRBV10-3, the J gene TRBJ1-3; tentatively, D is TRBD1 (6 bases). The CDR3 loop spans 13 amino acids. Germline CDR1 reads ENHRY; CDR2 reads SYGVKD. V lost 4 bases to trimming and J lost 4 bases, with 8 bases between them. The CDR3 spells CAISGTAGNTIYF. CDR3 in DNA: TGTGCCATCAGTGGGACAGCCGGAAACACCATATATTTT.

This clonotype was recorded a few times. This chain connects TRBV3-1 to TRBJ2-1; TRBD2 might be the D (6 bases). The germline V gene encodes CDR1 LGHDT and CDR2 YNNKEL (reference sequence). Trimming removed 7 bases at V and 9 bases at J, with 13 bases between. The CDR3 extends over 12 amino acids. CDR3: CASITIGGEQFF. Here the CDR3 DNA reads TGTGCCAGCATAACGATCGGGGGTGAGCAGTTCTTC.

This clonotype showed up many times. The chain employs TRBV12-3 or TRBV12-4 and TRBJ1-1, with D hard to call. The CDR3 extends over 14 amino acids. Trimming took 3 bases from V and 1 from J, leaving 9 bases between them. The CDR3 reads CASSLVLANTEAFF. CDR3 coding DNA: TGTGCCAGCAGTTTGGTTCTCGCGAACACTGAAGCTTTCTTT.

The table lists this clonotype with a few counts. The V call is TRBV25-1, the J call TRBJ2-7, with D possibly matching TRBD1 (5 bases). The CDR3 consists of 15 residues. Deletions cut 1 base from V and 2 bases from J, with 12 bases between. Germline V gene data show CDR1 as MGHDK and CDR2 as SYGVNS. DNA of the CDR3: TGTGCCAGCAGTGAATCGGTGGACATGACCTACGAGCAGTACTTC. This sequence encodes CASSESVDMTYEQYF.

The chain combines TRBV20-1 with TRBJ2-3; 7 nucleotides match TRBD1. V lost 8 bases, J lost 4 bases, and 6 bases stayed unmatched. CDR3 length: 12 residues. Germline V gene sequence: CDR1 DFQATT, CDR2 SNEGSKA (reference sequence). In DNA form, the CDR3 reads TGCAGTACCACTACAGGGGCAGATACGCAGTATTTT. Protein sequence: CSTTTGADTQYF.

The J gene is TRBJ1-1, the V gene TRBV7-2; 9 nucleotides align to TRBD1. The trim removed 4 bases at V and 7 bases at J, leaving 1 base unmatched. This CDR3 contains 12 residues. CDR1 is SGHTA and CDR2 is FQGNSA in the germline V gene. The CDR3 protein is CASSSGQGEAFF. In nucleotides, the CDR3 is TGTGCCAGCAGCTCGGGACAGGGTGAAGCTTTCTTT.

This clonotype was detected ten times or more. The chain is built from TRBV5-1 and TRBJ2-2; D could derive from TRBD1 or TRBD2 (5 bases each). CDR1 is SGHRS, CDR2 YFSETQ, per germline. The ends were cut back, 4 bases at V and 6 bases at J, with 25 bases in the middle. The CDR3 spans 18 residues. The DNA of the CDR3 is TGCGCCAGCAGCAACCGGCCGGGACGTCGAGGAGGATCCGGGGAGCTGTTTTTT. Residues: CASSNRPGRRGGSGELFF.

This clonotype was observed a few times. The chain joins TRBV6-1 to TRBJ2-7; D is uncertain. This CDR3 comprises 14 residues. V lost 6 bases and J lost 5, with 17 bases in between. CDR1 MNHNS and CDR2 SASEGT come from the germline V gene. The CDR3 region has the DNA TGTGCCAGCAGCCCCCTTGGGGTAGGCAACGAGCAGTACTTC. Residues: CASSPLGVGNEQYF.

This clonotype was recorded a few times. The chain employs TRBV21-1 and TRBJ2-7; TRBD1, as called in the table, went unchecked against the DNA. TRBV21-1 is a documented pseudogene. This CDR3 comprises 12 residues. The CDR3 DNA reads TGTGCCAGCAGCGGTAAGGGGTACGAGCAGTACTTC. As protein: CASSGKGYEQYF.

This clonotype was seen a few times. The chain has TRBV4-2 and TRBJ1-2, with a possible D match to TRBD1 (5 bases). This CDR3 spans 14 amino acids. In germline, CDR1 is LGHNA, CDR2 YNFKEQ. The V end was cut by 0 bases, the J end by 4 bases, with 9 bases between. The CDR3 loop is CASSQERGSYGYTF. Written as DNA, the CDR3 is TGTGCCAGCAGCCAAGAGAGGGGCAGCTATGGCTACACCTTC.

J is TRBJ1-1 and V is TRBV20-1; D is ambiguous. The CDR3 extends over 14 amino acids. Trimming stripped 1 base from V and 0 bases from J, with 9 bases between. Per germline, CDR1 DFQATT and CDR2 SNEGSKA (reference sequence). As DNA, the CDR3 is TGCAGTGCTAGAGGAGTCGGCATGAACACTGAAGCTTTCTTT. It codes for CSARGVGMNTEAFF.

There are many counts of this clonotype. The chain couples TRBV12-3 or TRBV12-4 to TRBJ1-2, with TRBD1 matching 9 bases. This CDR3 contains 14 residues. V shed 6 bases, J shed 3 bases, and the junction held 5 bases outside the gene matches. CDR3 sequence: CASSTDRGDYGYTF. In nucleotides, the CDR3 is TGTGCCAGCAGCACGGACAGGGGTGACTATGGCTACACCTTC.

At least ten counts were recorded for this clonotype. This rearrangement joins TRBV7-2 to TRBJ2-3; possible D gene TRBD2, 5 bases. The CDR3 is 14 amino acids. V lost 6 bases to trimming and J lost 0 bases, with 10 bases between them. CDR1 and CDR2 from the germline V gene are SGHTA and FQGNSA. The DNA of the CDR3 is TGTGCCAGCAGATCTAGCCTTAGCACAGATACGCAGTATTTT. It encodes CASRSSLSTDTQYF.

The chain has TRBV5-1 and TRBJ2-3, with D perhaps TRBD2 (5 bases). CDR1 SGHRS and CDR2 YFSETQ come from the germline V gene. Trimming cost V 3 bases and J 4 bases, with 12 bases left between them. The CDR3 sequence is 14 residues long. CDR3 nucleotide sequence: TGCGCCAGCAGCTCGAGGGTCTTAGCAGATACGCAGTATTTT. This translates into CASSSRVLADTQYF. The full variable domain, rest sourced from reference TRBV5-1 and TRBJ2-3, is KAGVTQTPRYLIKTRGQQVTLSCSPISGHRSVSWYQQTPGQGLQFLFEYFSETQRNKGNFPGRFSGRQFSNSRSEMNVSTLELGDSALYLCASSSRVLADTQYFGPGTRLTVL.

The chain joins TRBV20-1 to TRBJ2-1, with 9 positions matching TRBD2. This CDR3 region has 14 residues. V shed 5 bases and J 7 bases; nucleotides not matched to a gene: 9. Germline V CDR1 and CDR2: DFQATT, SNEGSKA (reference sequence). CDR3 protein: CSASKASGTNEQFF. As DNA, the CDR3 is TGCAGTGCTTCTAAGGCTAGCGGGACGAATGAGCAGTTCTTC.

There are a few counts of this clonotype. In DNA, the CDR3 is TGTGCCAGCAGCTACGGACGGGTTGGGACCGAAGCTTTCTTT. Protein product: CASSYGRVGTEAFF. This sequence joins TRBV7-2 and TRBJ1-1; D is perhaps TRBD1 (5 bases). CDR3 length: 14 residues. V shed 4 bases and J shed 8 bases, with 17 bases lying between them. Germline V gene lookup returns CDR1 SGHTA and CDR2 FQGNSA. Together with reference TRBV7-2 and TRBJ1-1, the CDR3 gives the full variable domain: GAGVSQSPSNKVTEKGKDVELRCDPISGHTALYWYRQSLGQGLEFLIYFQGNSAPDKSGLPSDRFSAERTGGSVSTLTIQRTQQEDSAVYLCASSYGRVGTEAFFGQGTRLTVV.

This clonotype has a count of ten or more. V and J are TRBV7-2 and TRBJ2-2; D possibly corresponds to TRBD2 (6 bases). The ends were cut back, 2 bases at V and 13 bases at J, with 17 bases in the middle. CDR1 SGHTA and CDR2 FQGNSA come from the germline V gene. This CDR3 is built from 14 residues. The CDR3 nucleotides are TGTGCCAGCAGCTTAAAGGGTGGGGGGAGAAGGCTGTTTTTT. It encodes CASSLKGGGRRLFF.

The V gene is TRBV11-2, the J gene TRBJ2-7; 10 bases are shared with TRBD1. The germline gives CDR1 SGHAT, CDR2 FQNNGV. The V gene end was trimmed by 1 base and the J gene end by 5 bases; junction bases not matched to a gene: 8. The CDR3 has 16 residues. The CDR3 region has the DNA TGTGCCAGCAGCTTAGGTACCCGACAGGGGGCTAACGAGCAGTACTTC. It specifies CASSLGTRQGANEQYF.

On this clonotype: A read error may explain this, as a much larger clone is one base away. V usage is TRBV12-3 or TRBV12-4 and J usage is TRBJ2-7; a weak D match, TRBD1 (6 bases). This CDR3 region has 15 residues. The CDR3 nucleotides read TGTGCCACCAGTTTAAGGCAGGGGACCGTCTACGAGCAGTACTTC. It encodes CATSLRQGTVYEQYF.

The V gene is TRBV7-2, the J gene TRBJ1-4; D gene uncertain. This CDR3 has 14 amino acids. Between the trimmed V and J ends, which lost 0 bases and 8 bases, there was a span of 10 bases. Germline V lookup: CDR1 SGHTA, CDR2 FQGNSA. Here the CDR3 reads CASSLAGFGEKLFF. CDR3 nucleotides: TGTGCCAGCAGCTTAGCAGGGTTTGGCGAAAAACTGTTTTTT.

This clonotype was found many times. DNA of the CDR3: TGTGCCAGCAGCCCCCTTCTGGATACGCAGTATTTT. It codes for CASSPLLDTQYF. The chain links TRBV7-2 to TRBJ2-3, with D hard to call. Looked up from germline, CDR1 is SGHTA and CDR2 is FQGNSA. V dropped 5 bases and J dropped 6 bases, with 9 bases sitting between them. CDR3 length: 12 residues. The entire variable domain, with the rest obtained from reference TRBV7-2 and TRBJ2-3, is as follows: GAGVSQSPSNKVTEKGKDVELRCDPISGHTALYWYRQSLGQGLEFLIYFQGNSAPDKSGLPSDRFSAERTGGSVSTLTIQRTQQEDSAVYLCASSPLLDTQYFGPGTRLTVL.